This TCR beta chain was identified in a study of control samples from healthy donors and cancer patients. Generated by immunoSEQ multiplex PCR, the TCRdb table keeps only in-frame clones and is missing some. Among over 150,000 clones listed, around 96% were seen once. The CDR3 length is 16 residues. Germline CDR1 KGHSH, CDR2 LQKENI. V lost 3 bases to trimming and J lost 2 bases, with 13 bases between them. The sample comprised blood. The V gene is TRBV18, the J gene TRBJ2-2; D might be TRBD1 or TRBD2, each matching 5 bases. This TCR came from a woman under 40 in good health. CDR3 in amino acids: CASSPSGTVNTGELFF. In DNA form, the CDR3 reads TGTGCCAGCTCACCGTCCGGGACCGTTAACACCGGGGAGCTGTTTTTT.